The 22 T cell receptor beta chains given below trace back to one sample, sequenced in a study of neurological immune-mediated disorders. Stated time point: technical triplicate 3. TCRdb analysed the 5' RACE reads with MiXCR anew, one entry per CDR3 protein. The table lists some 47,000 distinct CDR3 sequences, roughly a fifth of them singletons. Source material: PBMCs. The origin of the receptors is a man between 60 and 75 years old with HTLV-1-associated myelopathy (HAM/TSP).

This clonotype was recorded at least ten times. The genes are TRBV7-9 and TRBJ2-3, with no clear D. The germline V and J ends were trimmed by 5 bases and 6 bases, with 18 bases remaining between them. Germline CDR1 reads SEHNR; CDR2 reads FQNEAQ (reference sequence). The CDR3 contains 15 residues. The CDR3 bases are TGTGCCAGCAGCCCCACTGGCAGTTATACTGATACGCAGTATTTT. The encoded protein is CASSPTGSYTDTQYF.

This clonotype was detected ten times or more. The V call is TRBV5-1, the J call TRBJ2-5; the D call may be TRBD1 or TRBD2 (5 bases each). CDR1 and CDR2 (germline): SGHRS, YFSETQ. CDR3 length: 14 residues. V was pared by 4 bases and J by 2 bases, with 12 bases between. The CDR3: CASSLGAGQETQYF. The CDR3 coding sequence is TGCGCCAGCAGCCTCGGGGCAGGACAAGAGACCCAGTACTTC.

Many counts were recorded for this clonotype. This sequence joins TRBV29-1 and TRBJ1-1, with a possible D match to TRBD1 (5 bases). Trimming cost V 7 bases and J 1 base, with 13 bases left between them. This CDR3 spans 13 amino acids. Germline V lookup: CDR1 SQVTM, CDR2 ANQGSEA. Here the CDR3 DNA reads TGCAGCGCCTACAGGACCTCGAACACTGAAGCTTTCTTT. It is translated as CSAYRTSNTEAFF.

This clonotype was counted at least ten times. The chain couples TRBV9 to TRBJ2-1; D is unresolved. With 5 bases removed from V and 8 bases from J, the gap between germline ends came to 14 bases. From germline, CDR1 is SGDLS and CDR2 YYNGEE. This CDR3 has 13 residues. The CDR3 region has the DNA TGTGCCAGCAGTAGGTCTCCCGAGGATGAGCAGTTCTTC. Protein: CASSRSPEDEQFF.

Many counts were recorded for this clonotype. The chain employs TRBV15 and TRBJ2-1; D is unclear. V dropped 7 bases and J dropped 1 base, with 11 bases sitting between them. CDR3 size: 14 residues. Germline CDR1 is LNHNV and CDR2 is YYDKDF (reference sequence). The CDR3 is CATNSLGSYNEQFF. The DNA for the CDR3 is TGTGCCACCAACTCCTTGGGGTCCTACAATGAGCAGTTCTTC. The full variable domain, in which reference TRBV15 and TRBJ2-1 provide the parts outside the CDR3, is DAMVIQNPRYQVTQFGKPVTLSCSQTLNHNVMYWYQQKSSQAPKLLFHYYDKDFNNEADTPDNFQSRRPNTSFCFLDIRSPGLGDTAMYLCATNSLGSYNEQFFGPGTRLTVL.

There are many counts of this clonotype. This rearrangement joins TRBV5-1 to TRBJ2-3; TRBD2 is a possible D gene (6 bases). The germline V and J ends were trimmed by 6 bases and 6 bases, with 11 bases remaining between them. Germline CDR1 SGHRS, CDR2 YFSETQ. The CDR3 has 12 amino acids. Here the CDR3 reads CASKTEGDTQYF. The CDR3 DNA reads as TGCGCCAGCAAAACGGAGGGGGATACGCAGTATTTT.

This clonotype is labeled medium-sized (0.01 to 0.1%). The chain uses TRBV10-3 and TRBJ1-5; tentative D call: TRBD1 (5 bases). Germline CDR1 ENHRY, CDR2 SYGVKD. V was shortened by 10 bases and J by 5 bases, with 18 bases between the two germline ends. CDR3 size: 14 residues. This CDR3 reads CATSNRLGDQPQHF. The DNA for the CDR3 is TGTGCCACCTCGAACAGGCTCGGGGATCAGCCCCAGCATTTT.

The V gene is TRBV5-6, the J gene TRBJ2-7; weak D call: TRBD1 (5 bases). The CDR3 length is 15 residues. The V end lost 0 bases, the J end lost 6 bases, and 16 bases lay between the germline ends. Germline lookup yields CDR1 SGHDT and CDR2 YYEEEE. CDR3 in amino acids: CASSLGQQGSGEQYF. For the CDR3, the DNA is TGTGCCAGCAGCTTGGGTCAGCAGGGCTCCGGCGAGCAGTACTTC.

The rearrangement links TRBV10-3 to TRBJ1-5; tentatively, D is TRBD1 (5 bases). The germline gives CDR1 ENHRY, CDR2 SYGVKD. The CDR3 sequence is 12 residues long. V was shortened by 11 bases and J by 1 base, with 9 bases between the two germline ends. The CDR3 DNA follows: TGTGCCGTAAGACAGAGCAATCAGCCCCAGCATTTT. Encoded protein: CAVRQSNQPQHF.

This clonotype was picked up a small number of times. The J gene is TRBJ2-3, the V gene TRBV12-3 or TRBV12-4; the D is unclear. The CDR3 runs 13 residues. V was shortened by 2 bases and J by 4 bases, with 7 bases between the two germline ends. The CDR3 region is CASSLTQSDTQYF. Written as DNA, the CDR3 is TGTGCCAGCAGTTTAACACAATCAGATACGCAGTATTTT.

In its sample, this clonotype was seen a few times. This chain's CDR3 is CASSKTGAGSNQPQHF. The CDR3 nucleotides are TGTGCCAGCAGCAAAACAGGGGCCGGGAGCAATCAGCCCCAGCATTTT. This sequence joins TRBV6-2 or TRBV6-3 and TRBJ1-5, with 7 bases matching TRBD1. This CDR3 has 16 residues. Unmatched junction bases numbered 9, after V lost 6 bases and J lost 1 base. Germline lookup yields CDR1 MNHEY and CDR2 SVGEGT.

This clonotype was detected many times. V usage is TRBV7-3 and J usage is TRBJ2-5; 8 bases match TRBD2. The CDR3 runs to 16 residues. Germline CDR1 is SGHTA and CDR2 is FQGTGA. V gave up 4 bases and J gave up 4 bases; unmatched junction bases: 11. The CDR3 loop reads CASSWGTGGRLETQYF. DNA of the CDR3: TGTGCCAGCAGCTGGGGGACGGGCGGGAGGTTAGAGACCCAGTACTTC.

This clonotype was detected ten times or more. The genes are TRBV3-1 and TRBJ2-2, with 7 bases identical to TRBD2. The length of the CDR3 is 15 residues. V was pared by 4 bases and J by 4 bases, with 6 bases of the junction left unmatched. Germline V CDR1 and CDR2: LGHDT, YNNKEL (reference sequence). The CDR3 reads CASSLAGLGTGELFF. DNA for the CDR3: TGTGCCAGCAGCCTAGCGGGCTTGGGCACCGGGGAGCTGTTTTTT.

With respect to this clonotype: The junction departs from the called germline gene at one end, perhaps through a read error. The chain combines TRBV18 with TRBJ1-6; 9 bases are shared with TRBD1. Germline CDR1 and CDR2: KGHSH and LQKENI. The CDR3 length is 15 residues. CDR3 sequence reads: CASGRDRVLDSPLNF. In DNA, the CDR3 is TGTGCCAGCGGCCGGGACAGGGTTTTGGATTCACCCCTCAACTTT.

This clonotype was detected ten times or more. The J gene is TRBJ2-7, the V gene TRBV3-1; a weak D match, TRBD2 (7 bases). The CDR3 has 14 residues. With 2 bases removed from V and 5 bases from J, the gap between germline ends came to 13 bases. The germline V gene encodes CDR1 LGHDT and CDR2 YNNKEL (reference sequence). The CDR3 loop is CASSQFRGGDEQYF. The DNA of the CDR3 is TGTGCCAGCAGCCAATTCAGGGGAGGGGACGAGCAGTACTTC.

This clonotype was recorded at least ten times. The CDR3 is CASSQGGLAGEATYEQYF. DNA of the CDR3: TGTGCCAGCAGCCAAGGGGGACTAGCGGGAGAAGCCACCTACGAGCAGTACTTC. This rearrangement joins TRBV3-1 to TRBJ2-7; 14 nucleotides match TRBD2. The CDR3 spans 18 residues. Per germline, CDR1 LGHDT and CDR2 YNNKEL (reference sequence). Losses at the gene ends were 1 base for V and 2 bases for J; bases not matched to a gene: 7.

This clonotype was seen repeatedly, ten times or more. V gene TRBV7-9 combines with J gene TRBJ2-6; 7 bases align to TRBD1. There are 18 residues in the CDR3. Losses at the gene ends were 6 bases for V and 0 bases for J; bases not matched to a gene: 11. Germline loops: CDR1 SEHNR, CDR2 FQNEAQ (reference sequence). CDR3 sequence: CASSSPGTVSSGANVLTF. The CDR3 bases are TGTGCCAGCAGTTCCCCAGGGACAGTTTCCTCTGGGGCCAACGTCCTGACTTTC.

This clonotype was observed at least ten times. This chain uses TRBV4-1 with TRBJ2-1; no clear D gene. The CDR3 loop spans 12 amino acids. Germline V lookup: CDR1 MGHRA, CDR2 YSYEKL. V lost 6 bases and J lost 6, with 9 bases in between. The CDR3, as DNA: TGCGCCAGCAGGGGCAGTTCCAATGAGCAGTTCTTC. Protein: CASRGSSNEQFF.

Of note for this clonotype: The conserved phenylalanine or tryptophan is not found at the CDR3 terminus, so this likely reflects a read error. The chain carries TRBV3-1 and TRBJ2-7; 8 bases match TRBD2. Germline loops: CDR1 LGHDT, CDR2 YNNKEL (reference sequence). This CDR3 contains 14 residues. The CDR3 loop reads CASSPDGGAGEQYL. CDR3 nucleotides: TGCGCCAGCAGCCCAGACGGGGGGGCGGGGGAGCAGTACTTA.

There are many counts of this clonotype. This chain connects TRBV29-1 to TRBJ2-7; D tentatively reads TRBD1 or TRBD2 (6 bases each). The CDR3 covers 15 residues. V lost 5 bases, J lost 3 bases, and 20 bases lay in between. CDR1 is SQVTM, CDR2 ANQGSEA, per germline. CDR3 bases: TGCAGCGTTTCAGGAGGGGGGAAGGAGTTCTACGAGCAGTACTTC. Amino acid sequence: CSVSGGGKEFYEQYF.

The table lists this clonotype with many counts. V is TRBV5-6 and J is TRBJ2-7, with D perhaps TRBD2 (6 bases). Deletions cut 0 bases from V and 0 bases from J, with 13 bases between. Germline V CDR1 and CDR2: SGHDT, YYEEEE. The CDR3 has 16 amino acids. The CDR3 coding sequence is TGTGCCAGCAGCTTGGCCGGGAGCGGGTCCTCCTACGAGCAGTACTTC. It is translated as CASSLAGSGSSYEQYF.

This clonotype came up many times. V gene TRBV5-6 combines with J gene TRBJ2-3; either TRBD1 or TRBD2 may fit D (5 bases each). CDR3 length: 15 amino acids. V was pared by 1 base and J by 6 bases, with 15 bases between. In germline, CDR1 is SGHDT, CDR2 YYEEEE. CDR3 residues: CASSLMGLSGDTQYF. DNA for the CDR3: TGTGCCAGCAGCTTGATGGGGCTTTCGGGGGATACGCAGTATTTT.